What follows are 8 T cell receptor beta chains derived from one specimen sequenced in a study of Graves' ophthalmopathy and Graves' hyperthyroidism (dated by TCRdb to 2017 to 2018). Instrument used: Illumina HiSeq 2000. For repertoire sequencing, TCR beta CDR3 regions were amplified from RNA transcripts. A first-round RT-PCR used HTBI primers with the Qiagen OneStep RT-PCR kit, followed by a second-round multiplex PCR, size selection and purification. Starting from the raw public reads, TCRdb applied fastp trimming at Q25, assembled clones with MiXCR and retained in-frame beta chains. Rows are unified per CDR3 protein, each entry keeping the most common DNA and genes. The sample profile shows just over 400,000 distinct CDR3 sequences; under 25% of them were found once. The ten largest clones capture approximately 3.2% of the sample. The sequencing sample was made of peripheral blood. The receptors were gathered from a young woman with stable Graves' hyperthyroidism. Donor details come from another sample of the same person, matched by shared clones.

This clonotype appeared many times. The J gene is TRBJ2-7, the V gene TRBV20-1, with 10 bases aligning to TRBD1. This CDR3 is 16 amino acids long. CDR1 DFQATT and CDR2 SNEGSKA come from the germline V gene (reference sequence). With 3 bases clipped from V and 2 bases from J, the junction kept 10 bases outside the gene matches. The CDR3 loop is CSASGLGGQGTYEQYF. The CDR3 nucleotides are TGCAGTGCTAGCGGTTTAGGGGGACAGGGGACCTACGAGCAGTACTTC.

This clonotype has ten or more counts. CDR3 DNA sequence: TGTGCCAGCAGTTTTGGGGAGGAGCCAGAGACCCAGTACTTC. Translated, it gives CASSFGEEPETQYF. The chain recombines TRBV12-3 or TRBV12-4 with TRBJ2-5, with a weak D call TRBD2 (6 bases). V was pared by 3 bases and J by 4 bases, with 12 bases between. This CDR3 comprises 14 residues.

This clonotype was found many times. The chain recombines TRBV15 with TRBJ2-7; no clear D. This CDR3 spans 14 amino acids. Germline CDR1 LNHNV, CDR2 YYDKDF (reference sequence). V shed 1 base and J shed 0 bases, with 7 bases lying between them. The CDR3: CATSRGVGSYEQYF. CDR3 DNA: TGTGCCACCAGCAGAGGGGTAGGCTCCTACGAGCAGTACTTC.

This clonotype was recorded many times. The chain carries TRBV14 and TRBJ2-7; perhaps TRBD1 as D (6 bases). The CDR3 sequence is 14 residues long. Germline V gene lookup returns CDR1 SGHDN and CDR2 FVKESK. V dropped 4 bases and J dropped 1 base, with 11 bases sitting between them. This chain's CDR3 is CASSPTGQSYEQYF. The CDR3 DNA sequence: TGTGCCAGCAGCCCTACAGGGCAGTCCTACGAGCAGTACTTC.

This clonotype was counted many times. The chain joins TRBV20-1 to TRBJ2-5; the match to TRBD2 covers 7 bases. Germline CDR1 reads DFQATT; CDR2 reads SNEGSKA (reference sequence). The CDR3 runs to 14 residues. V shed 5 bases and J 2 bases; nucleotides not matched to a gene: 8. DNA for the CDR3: TGCAGTGCTGGCAGGCGGGAGCAGCAAGAGACCCAGTACTTC. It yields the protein CSAGRREQQETQYF.

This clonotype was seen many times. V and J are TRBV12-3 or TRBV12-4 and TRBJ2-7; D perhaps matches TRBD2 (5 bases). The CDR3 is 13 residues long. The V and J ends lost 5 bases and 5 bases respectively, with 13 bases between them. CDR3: CASSPRGTHEQYF. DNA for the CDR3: TGTGCCAGCAGTCCTCGGGGAACCCACGAGCAGTACTTC.

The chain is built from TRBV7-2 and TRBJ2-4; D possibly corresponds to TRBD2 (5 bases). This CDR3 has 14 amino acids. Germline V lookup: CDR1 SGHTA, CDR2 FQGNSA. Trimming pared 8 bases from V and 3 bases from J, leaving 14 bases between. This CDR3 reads CASWSGSGKNIQYF. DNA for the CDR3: TGTGCCAGCTGGAGCGGCTCTGGCAAAAACATTCAGTACTTC. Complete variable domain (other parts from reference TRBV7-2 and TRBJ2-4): GAGVSQSPSNKVTEKGKDVELRCDPISGHTALYWYRQSLGQGLEFLIYFQGNSAPDKSGLPSDRFSAERTGGSVSTLTIQRTQQEDSAVYLCASWSGSGKNIQYFGAGTRLSVL.

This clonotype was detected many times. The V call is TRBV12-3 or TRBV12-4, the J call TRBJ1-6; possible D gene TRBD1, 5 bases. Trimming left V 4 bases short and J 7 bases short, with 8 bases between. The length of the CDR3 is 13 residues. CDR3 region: CASSWGRNSPLHF. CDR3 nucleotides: TGTGCCAGCAGTTGGGGCCGAAATTCACCCCTCCACTTT.